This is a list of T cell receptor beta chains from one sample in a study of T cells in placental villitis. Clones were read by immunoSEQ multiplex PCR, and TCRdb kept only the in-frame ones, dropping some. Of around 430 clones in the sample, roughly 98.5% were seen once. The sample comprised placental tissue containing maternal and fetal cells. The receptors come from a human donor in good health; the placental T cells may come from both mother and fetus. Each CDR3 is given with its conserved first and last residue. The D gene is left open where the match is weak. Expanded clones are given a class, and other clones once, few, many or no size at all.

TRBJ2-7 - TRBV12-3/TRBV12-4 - TGTGCCAGCACTTCCAGGGGGGCCGGCGAGCAGTACTTC CASTSRGAGEQYF
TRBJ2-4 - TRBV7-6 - TGTGCCAGCAGCTTACCGGGACTAGCCAAAAACATTCAGTACTTC CASSLPGLAKNIQYF
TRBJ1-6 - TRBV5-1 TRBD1 TGCGCCAGCAGTCCCGGGACAGGGGTCGGGAATTCACCCCTCCACTTT CASSPGTGVGNSPLHF
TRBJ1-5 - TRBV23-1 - TGCGCCAGCAGTCAATTCCGGGACAATCAGCCCCAGCATTTT CASSQFRDNQPQHF
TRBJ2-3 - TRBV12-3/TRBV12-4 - TGTGCCAGCAGACTCACAGATACGCAGTATTTT CASRLTDTQYF
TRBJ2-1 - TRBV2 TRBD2 TGTGCCAGCAGGGAAACAGGGGACCGGACTAGCGGATACAATGAGCAGTTCTTC CASRETGDRTSGYNEQFF
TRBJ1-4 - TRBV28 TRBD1 TGTGCCAGCAGTACCCTGACAGGGGGTAATGAAAAACTGTTTTTT CASSTLTGGNEKLFF
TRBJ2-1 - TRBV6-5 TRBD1 TGTGCCAGCTGGGACAGGGGCTACAATGAGCAGTTCTTC CASWDRGYNEQFF
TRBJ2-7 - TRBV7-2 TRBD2 TGTGCCAGCAGCTTGACTAGCGGGGGCTCCTACGAGCAGTACTTC CASSLTSGGSYEQYF
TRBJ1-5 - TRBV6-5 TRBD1 TGTGCCAGCAGGACAGACAGGGTTCAGCCCCAGCATTTT CASRTDRVQPQHF
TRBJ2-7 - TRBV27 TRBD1 TGTGCCAGCAGTTTGACAGGGGGCTACGAGCAGTACTTC CASSLTGGYEQYF
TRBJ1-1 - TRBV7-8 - TGTGCCAGCAGTTCCGGTTTTGGGATCATGAACACTGAAGCTTTCTTT CASSSGFGIMNTEAFF
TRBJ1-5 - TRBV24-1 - TGTGCCACCAGTGGACGAGAGGATCAGCCCCAGCATTTT CATSGREDQPQHF
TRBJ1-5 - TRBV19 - TGTGCCAGTAATTTATTCGGGGGCTCTAATCAGCCCCAGCATTTT CASNLFGGSNQPQHF
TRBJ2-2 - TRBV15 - TGTGCCACCAGCAGAGGGGGGGACAGATTCGCGACCGGGGAGCTGTTTTTT CATSRGGDRFATGELFF
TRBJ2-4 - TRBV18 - TGTGCCAGCTCACGGGAAGGAAACATTCAGTACTTC CASSREGNIQYF
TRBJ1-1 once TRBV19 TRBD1 TGTGCCAGTAGTATAGATATCCGGGACAGCCCGGGAGGTTTCTTT CASSIDIRDSPGGFF
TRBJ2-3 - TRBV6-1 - TGTGCCAGCAGTGAAGGGTCTAGCACAGATACGCAGTATTTT CASSEGSSTDTQYF
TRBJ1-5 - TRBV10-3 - TGTGCCATCAGTGAGGGATATAGCAATCAGCCCCAGCATTTT CAISEGYSNQPQHF
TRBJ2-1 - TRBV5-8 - TGTGCCAGCATCCGGTCGCGGAGCTCCTACAATGAGCAGTTCTTC CASIRSRSSYNEQFF
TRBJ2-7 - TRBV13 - TGTGCCAGCAGCCAAGACCGCTCCTACGAGCAGTACTTC CASSQDRSYEQYF
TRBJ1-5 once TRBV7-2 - TGTGCCAGCAGCTTACAAAATCAGCCCCAGCATTTT CASSLQNQPQHF
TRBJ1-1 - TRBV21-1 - TGTGCCAGCAGGGAGGCCGTAGCTACAATTCGCACTGAAGCTTTCTTT CASREAVATIRTEAFF
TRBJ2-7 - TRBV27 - TGTGCCAGCAGTTTCCAGGGGTACGAGCAGTACTTC CASSFQGYEQYF
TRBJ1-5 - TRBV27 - TGTGCCAGCAGTTTCACAGGGCTCAATCAGCCCCAGCATTTT CASSFTGLNQPQHF
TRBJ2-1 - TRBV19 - TGTGCCAGTAGCCCTACAGGGAGTGAGCAGTTCTTC CASSPTGSEQFF
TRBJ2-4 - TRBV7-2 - TGTGCCAGCAGCCCCGGGACCAATAAAAACATTCAGTACTTC CASSPGTNKNIQYF